A selection of T cell receptor beta chains follows, all from one sample in a study of blood T cell repertoires in COVID-19. The table came from immunoSEQ multiplex PCR; TCRdb's copy has only in-frame clones and leaves some out. The sample consists of more than 300,000 clones, roughly four fifths of them appearing once. The material sequenced was PBMCs or T cells enriched from blood (not recorded which). Receptor source: a woman between 50 and 59 years old who had recovered from COVID-19. Both conserved end residues are part of each CDR3. Each record gives: CDR3 length, clone size, J gene, D gene, V gene, CDR3 protein, CDR3 DNA. A D gene is named only where the DNA matches it firmly. Some rows have no size entry. The others give once, few or many, or a class for an expanded clone.

15,.,TRBJ2-5,.,TRBV21-1,CASSKNRDSQETQYF,TGTGCCAGCAGCAAGAACCGGGATTCTCAAGAGACCCAGTACTTC
10,.,TRBJ1-1,.,TRBV6-1,CASIESKAFF,TGTGCCAGCATTGAATCTAAAGCTTTCTTT
16,few,TRBJ1-5,TRBD1,TRBV30,CAWSVQGTSRNQPQHF,TGTGCCTGGAGTGTACAGGGGACTTCAAGGAATCAGCCCCAGCATTTT
13,.,TRBJ2-5,TRBD2,TRBV7-2,CASSSSGQETQYF,TGTGCCAGCAGCTCTAGCGGCCAAGAGACCCAGTACTTC
15,once,TRBJ2-5,TRBD1,TRBV5-5,CASSYGQGGWETQYF,TGTGCCAGCAGCTATGGACAGGGCGGTTGGGAGACCCAGTACTTC
15,.,TRBJ1-2,.,TRBV11-2,CASTIQSGQGYGYTF,TGTGCCAGCACCATTCAGAGTGGGCAGGGCTATGGCTACACCTTC
15,.,TRBJ1-2,TRBD1,TRBV19,CASSIGGQGFYGYTF,TGTGCCAGTAGTATTGGGGGACAGGGGTTCTATGGCTACACCTTC
14,.,TRBJ1-2,.,TRBV15,CATTPPDGNYGYTF,TGTGCCACCACCCCGCCCGACGGGAACTATGGCTACACCTTC
16,.,TRBJ2-1,.,TRBV11-2,CASSLLAKGFYNEQFF,TGTGCCAGCAGCTTACTAGCTAAAGGGTTCTACAATGAGCAGTTCTTC
17,.,TRBJ2-1,TRBD2,TRBV5-1,CASSVPGTSGGANEQFF,TGCGCCAGCAGCGTCCCCGGGACTAGCGGGGGGGCCAATGAGCAGTTCTTC
15,.,TRBJ2-1,TRBD2,TRBV5-4,CASSLAGGYYNEQFF,TGTGCCAGCAGCTTGGCGGGGGGGTATTACAATGAGCAGTTCTTC
16,.,TRBJ1-1,TRBD1,TRBV5-1,CASSLDEQGVGTEAFF,TGCGCCAGCAGCTTGGACGAACAGGGGGTCGGCACTGAAGCTTTCTTT
15,.,TRBJ2-3,TRBD2,TRBV6-5,CASSPGTTQGRTQYF,TGTGCCAGCAGTCCTGGGACTACTCAGGGTAGAACGCAGTATTTT
15,.,TRBJ1-1,.,TRBV5-1,CASSLDGQWNTEAFF,TGCGCCAGCAGCTTGGATGGTCAGTGGAACACTGAAGCTTTCTTT
15,.,TRBJ1-4,.,TRBV7-8,CASSLVGSGNEKLFF,TGTGCCAGCAGCTTAGTCGGATCAGGGAATGAAAAACTGTTTTTT
15,.,TRBJ1-5,.,TRBV7-6,CASSLFADSNQPQHF,TGTGCCAGCAGCTTATTTGCGGATAGCAATCAGCCCCAGCATTTT
14,few,TRBJ1-1,.,TRBV6-2/TRBV6-3,CASSNKRGGTEAFF,TGTGCCAGCAGTAACAAAAGGGGGGGGACTGAAGCTTTCTTT
13,.,TRBJ2-7,TRBD1,TRBV19,CASSTGQYYEQYF,TGTGCCAGTAGTACGGGACAGTACTACGAGCAGTACTTC
14,few,TRBJ1-2,.,TRBV6-5,CASSYSGHIYGYTF,TGTGCCAGCAGTTACTCGGGACACATCTATGGCTACACCTTC
10,.,TRBJ1-2,.,TRBV7-8,CASSDNGYTF,TGTGCCAGCAGCGACAATGGCTACACCTTC
16,.,TRBJ1-3,TRBD1,TRBV9,CASSHSGGLGGNTIYF,TGTGCCAGCAGCCATTCAGGGGGTCTTGGCGGAAACACCATATATTTT
16,.,TRBJ1-1,.,TRBV15,CATSRDGGPKGTEAFF,TGTGCCACCAGCAGAGATGGAGGGCCGAAGGGCACTGAAGCTTTCTTT
13,.,TRBJ2-3,.,TRBV5-1,CASSLQGADTQYF,TGCGCCAGCAGCTTACAGGGTGCAGATACGCAGTATTTT
15,.,TRBJ1-4,TRBD1,TRBV11-1,CASSTTGGSNEKLFF,TGTGCCAGCAGCACAACAGGGGGCAGTAATGAAAAACTGTTTTTT
15,.,TRBJ2-7,TRBD2,TRBV6-1,CASSDAGLAGYEQYF,TGTGCCAGCAGTGACGCGGGACTAGCGGGATACGAGCAGTACTTC
16,once,TRBJ2-3,TRBD2,TRBV9,CASSGLAGRNTDTQYF,TGTGCCAGCAGCGGGCTAGCGGGAAGGAACACAGATACGCAGTATTTT
13,.,TRBJ1-2,.,TRBV12-3/TRBV12-4,CASSLAVNYGYTF,TGTGCCAGCAGTTTGGCTGTTAACTATGGCTACACCTTC
18,.,TRBJ2-3,TRBD2,TRBV4-3,CASSQLAPTGGNTDTQYF,TGCGCCAGCAGCCAACTCGCACCTACGGGGGGGAACACAGATACGCAGTATTTT
15,.,TRBJ1-1,.,TRBV11-2,CASSGPPLVNTEAFF,TGTGCCAGCAGTGGGCCCCCCCTCGTGAACACTGAAGCTTTCTTT
13,.,TRBJ1-1,.,TRBV19,CASSIPDSLEAFF,TGTGCCAGTAGTATCCCGGACAGCCTTGAAGCTTTCTTT
14,.,TRBJ1-2,.,TRBV18,CASSPQQGDYGYTF,TGTGCCAGCTCACCACAACAGGGAGACTATGGCTACACCTTC
13,.,TRBJ2-3,.,TRBV5-4,CASSLPRTDTQYF,TGTGCCAGCAGCTTGCCTAGAACAGATACGCAGTATTTT
15,.,TRBJ1-2,TRBD1,TRBV19,CASTIGTGGHYGYTF,TGTGCCAGTACCATAGGGACAGGGGGCCACTATGGCTACACCTTC
16,.,TRBJ2-2,TRBD1,TRBV7-3,CASSLSGQGNTGELFF,TGTGCCAGCAGCTTATCGGGACAGGGAAACACCGGGGAGCTGTTTTTT
12,.,TRBJ1-2,.,TRBV30,CAWSVREYGYTF,TGTGCCTGGAGTGTCCGCGAATATGGCTACACCTTC
15,.,TRBJ2-3,.,TRBV4-3,CASSQGIGGTDTQYF,TGCGCCAGCAGCCAAGGGATCGGAGGCACAGATACGCAGTATTTT
14,.,TRBJ1-2,TRBD1,TRBV19,CASSKGQGLDGYTF,TGTGCCAGTAGTAAGGGACAGGGGCTGGATGGCTACACCTTC
18,.,TRBJ1-1,TRBD1,TRBV7-9,CASSRQTGGGSGSTEAFF,TGTGCCAGCAGTAGACAGACAGGGGGCGGGAGTGGAAGCACTGAAGCTTTCTTT
15,.,TRBJ2-7,TRBD1,TRBV6-2/TRBV6-3,CASSFSGTGGREQYF,TGTGCCAGCAGTTTCTCCGGGACAGGGGGCCGAGAGCAGTACTTC
13,.,TRBJ1-2,.,TRBV2,CASGTALGYGYTF,TGTGCCAGCGGAACAGCCTTAGGCTATGGCTACACCTTC
17,.,TRBJ1-1,.,TRBV2,CASSEPRTEVMNTEAFF,TGTGCCAGCAGTGAACCCCGGACAGAAGTTATGAACACTGAAGCTTTCTTT
16,.,TRBJ2-5,TRBD2,TRBV11-2,CASSLLTSGAQETQYF,TGTGCCAGCAGCTTATTGACTAGCGGGGCCCAAGAGACCCAGTACTTC
15,many,TRBJ2-7,TRBD1,TRBV7-2,CASSLQAQGAREQYF,TGTGCCAGCAGCTTACAGGCACAGGGGGCGCGGGAGCAGTACTTC
16,.,TRBJ2-2,TRBD2,TRBV19,CASSPLAGANTGELFF,TGTGCCAGTAGTCCACTAGCGGGGGCGAACACCGGGGAGCTGTTTTTT
16,.,TRBJ1-2,.,TRBV9,CASSVGPPGANYGYTF,TGTGCCAGCAGCGTAGGGCCCCCAGGGGCCAACTATGGCTACACCTTC
13,.,TRBJ1-5,.,TRBV6-2/TRBV6-3,CASSSLSNQPQHF,TGTGCCAGCAGTTCCCTAAGCAATCAGCCCCAGCATTTT
17,.,TRBJ2-3,.,TRBV30,CAWSLEGAPSSTDTQYF,TGTGCCTGGAGTTTGGAGGGGGCTCCTTCTAGCACAGATACGCAGTATTTT
14,.,TRBJ1-6,TRBD1,TRBV12-5,CASGLGQGESPLHF,TGTGCTAGTGGTTTGGGACAGGGTGAGTCACCCCTCCACTTT
14,.,TRBJ2-1,TRBD2,TRBV6-5,CASSAGTSGNEQFF,TGTGCCAGCAGCGCCGGGACTAGCGGCAATGAGCAGTTCTTC
17,.,TRBJ1-4,TRBD1,TRBV4-1,CASSQEGTGATNEKLFF,TGCGCCAGCAGCCAAGAAGGGACAGGAGCAACTAATGAAAAACTGTTTTTT
13,.,TRBJ2-7,.,TRBV7-9,CASSFGGKLEQYF,TGTGCCAGCAGCTTTGGAGGGAAGCTCGAGCAGTACTTC
14,.,TRBJ2-7,TRBD2,TRBV18,CASSPRGLVSEQYF,TGTGCCAGCTCACCTCGGGGACTAGTAAGCGAGCAGTACTTC
14,once,TRBJ1-1,TRBD1,TRBV19,CASSIQGANTEAFF,TGTGCCAGTAGTATCCAGGGGGCGAACACTGAAGCTTTCTTT
14,.,TRBJ1-1,.,TRBV10-1,CASSESCPEGEAFF,TGCGCCAGCAGTGAGTCATGCCCGGAGGGTGAAGCTTTCTTT
18,.,TRBJ2-6,.,TRBV30,CAWSVGAGRPSGANVLTF,TGTGCCTGGAGTGTAGGAGCGGGTCGACCCTCTGGGGCCAACGTCCTGACTTTC
20,.,TRBJ2-1,TRBD2,TRBV7-6,CASSSPQDLAGALVLNEQFF,TGTGCCAGCAGCTCCCCCCAGGACTTAGCGGGAGCATTGGTGTTGAATGAGCAGTTCTTC
16,.,TRBJ2-2,TRBD1,TRBV9,CASSVELDRFTGELFF,TGTGCCAGCAGCGTAGAATTGGACAGGTTCACCGGGGAGCTGTTTTTT
19,.,TRBJ2-1,.,TRBV14,CASSQGTAGATSSYNEQFF,TGTGCCAGCAGCCAAGGGACGGCAGGGGCCACGAGCTCCTACAATGAGCAGTTCTTC
15,.,TRBJ2-7,.,TRBV4-3,CASSQESGSGYEQYF,TGCGCCAGCAGCCAAGAGTCCGGGAGTGGTTACGAGCAGTACTTC